One and the same sample provided the 14 T cell receptor beta chains below, sequenced in a study of shared clonotypes between healthy human individuals. The assay was immunoSEQ multiplex PCR, and TCRdb's table has in-frame clones only and misses some. Of hundreds of thousands of clones in the sample, around 78% were seen once. The sequenced material came from memory CD4+ T cells sorted from blood. Subset described: CD45RA-negative fraction. These receptor sequences come from a woman aged 25 to 39 in good health.

Only a few counts were recorded for this clone. The V gene is TRBV29-1, the J gene TRBJ1-2, with D maybe TRBD1 (5 bases). The CDR3 is 16 amino acids. Germline CDR1 and CDR2: SQVTM and ANQGSEA. V was clipped by 6 bases and J by 9 bases, with 29 bases between them. The DNA for the CDR3 is TGCAGCGTCTCCGGGGGGTCAGGGAGCATCAGTGATCGCTACACCTTC. Its translation is CSVSGGSGSISDRYTF.

This sequence joins TRBV15 and TRBJ1-5; D remains ambiguous. The CDR3 covers 15 residues. With 0 bases removed from V and 2 bases from J, the gap between germline ends came to 8 bases. Germline CDR1 reads LNHNV; CDR2 reads YYDKDF (reference sequence). The CDR3 DNA follows: TGTGCCACCAGCAGAGATTTGACGGGCAATCAGCCCCAGCATTTT. This sequence encodes CATSRDLTGNQPQHF.

This chain uses TRBV2 with TRBJ2-5, with D possibly being TRBD1 or TRBD2 (5 bases each). In germline, CDR1 is SNHLY, CDR2 FYNNEI. The CDR3 totals 15 residues. V lost 4 bases, J lost 1 base, and 13 bases lay in between. CDR3 in amino acids: CASSAGTVLQETQYF. The CDR3 bases are TGTGCCAGCAGTGCCGGGACCGTACTCCAAGAGACCCAGTACTTC.

CDR3 region: CASSLGSGRKETQYF. In nucleotides, the CDR3 is TGTGCCAGCAGCTTAGGGAGCGGGAGAAAGGAGACCCAGTACTTC. The chain uses TRBV7-9 and TRBJ2-5; 8 nucleotides match TRBD2. Germline values: CDR1 SEHNR, CDR2 FQNEAQ (reference sequence). Unmatched junction bases numbered 6, after V lost 1 base and J lost 5 bases. This CDR3 is built from 15 residues.

This clone was picked up one time. Other DNA sequences in this specimen translate into the identical CDR3. CDR3 sequence (DNA): TGTGCCAGCAGCTCTCAAGACTCCTACGAGCAGTACTTC. It yields the protein CASSSQDSYEQYF. The genes are TRBV28 and TRBJ2-7, with no clear D. Trimming removed 6 bases at V and 0 bases at J, with 9 bases between. The CDR3 length is 13 residues. CDR1 is MDHEN, CDR2 SYDVKM, per germline.

The J gene is TRBJ2-2, the V gene TRBV5-1; D uncertain. V shed 3 bases and J shed 5 bases, with 17 bases lying between them. CDR1 and CDR2 from the germline V gene are SGHRS and YFSETQ. The CDR3 has 16 amino acids. This CDR3 is CASSYPGTVGTGELFF. DNA for the CDR3: TGCGCCAGCAGCTATCCGGGCACGGTGGGGACCGGGGAGCTGTTTTTT.

This clone showed up just a few times. The chain combines TRBV19 with TRBJ1-5; D ambiguous. The germline CDR1 and CDR2 sequences are LNHDA and SQIVND (reference sequence). The CDR3 covers 16 residues. V was shortened by 5 bases and J by 0 bases, with 14 bases between the two germline ends. CDR3 bases: TGTGCCAGTAGTGCCCGGGAGGTACCTAGCAATCAGCCCCAGCATTTT. Its protein is CASSAREVPSNQPQHF.

A note on this clone: This sample also contains other DNA sequences that code for the same CDR3. The gene calls are TRBV30 and TRBJ2-5; no firm D call. In germline, CDR1 is GTSNPN, CDR2 SVGIG (reference sequence). The CDR3 covers 14 residues. V shed 0 bases and J shed 2 bases, with 10 bases lying between them. CDR3 sequence: CAWSVRGQQETQYF. The CDR3 DNA sequence: TGTGCCTGGAGTGTACGAGGTCAGCAAGAGACCCAGTACTTC.

The chain combines TRBV27 with TRBJ1-3; possible D gene TRBD1, 6 bases. Germline CDR1 and CDR2: MNHEY and SMNVEV (reference sequence). Deletions cut 5 bases from V and 4 bases from J, with 12 bases between. This CDR3 spans 14 amino acids. CDR3 region: CASSPTGSGNTIYF. The CDR3 DNA is TGTGCCAGCAGTCCCACAGGGTCCGGAAACACCATATATTTT.

The chain combines TRBV10-1 with TRBJ2-2, with 7 bases lining up with TRBD1. J lost 5 bases, V lost 6 bases, and 3 bases had no gene match. This CDR3 is built from 13 residues. The germline gives CDR1 WNHNN, CDR2 SYGVQD (reference sequence). In nucleotides, the CDR3 is TGCGCCAGCAGGAAGGACAGGACCGGGGAGCTGTTTTTT. It codes for CASRKDRTGELFF.

This chain joins TRBV27 and TRBJ2-7, with D perhaps being TRBD1 or TRBD2 (5 bases each). In germline, CDR1 is MNHEY, CDR2 SMNVEV (reference sequence). Between the trimmed V and J ends, which lost 5 bases and 8 bases, there was a span of 13 bases. The CDR3 totals 12 residues. CDR3 in amino acids: CASSLRGGKQYF. The CDR3 DNA reads TGTGCCAGCAGTCTGAGGGGTGGGAAGCAGTACTTC.

This chain links TRBV27 with TRBJ1-5; D unresolved. Germline values: CDR1 MNHEY, CDR2 SMNVEV (reference sequence). The CDR3 length is 15 residues. V was cut by 5 bases and J by 4 bases, with 15 bases left in between. The CDR3 region is CASSPIPDFNQPQHF. In nucleotides, the CDR3 is TGTGCCAGCAGTCCCATCCCGGACTTTAATCAGCCCCAGCATTTT.

This clone occurred many times. Different DNA sequences within this sample yield the same CDR3. The chain links TRBV7-9 to TRBJ2-1; D might be TRBD1 (7 bases). Trimming shortened V by 2 bases and J by 0 bases, and 8 bases separated the two germline ends. The CDR3 covers 15 residues. Germline-derived CDR1 and CDR2 are SEHNR and FQNEAQ (reference sequence). CDR3 loop: CASSLQGGSYNEQFF. In DNA form, the CDR3 reads TGTGCCAGCAGCTTACAGGGGGGCTCCTACAATGAGCAGTTCTTC.

V is TRBV7-2 and J is TRBJ1-1; D gene ambiguous. The CDR3 length is 13 residues. Trimming pared 1 base from V and 3 bases from J, leaving 6 bases between. Germline CDR1 SGHTA, CDR2 FQGNSA. The CDR3 nucleotides are TGTGCCAGCAGCTTAGTGGCTGACACTGAAGCTTTCTTT. Translating gives CASSLVADTEAFF.